This TCR beta chain was identified in a study of OX40 agonist ivuxolimab in advanced cancers. Study context: As their treatment, patients were administered ivuxolimab, an agonistic anti-OX40 (CD134) antibody. Whole-study findings and limits: Not determined was the antigen specificity of the expanded peripheral T cells. With doses of 0.1 to 3.0 mg/kg, CD4+ and CD8+ blood T cells had undergone clonal expansion by week 6.

The protocol was immunoSEQ multiplex PCR, while the TCRdb copy is restricted to in-frame clones and leaves out a portion. The sample includes some 42,000 clones, 75% to 90% of them seen just once. Collection of blood occurred at baseline, at cycle 4 day 1, and at cycle 7 day 1. Germline CDR1 and CDR2: SGHTS and YDEGEE. Trimming pared 4 bases from V and 1 base from J, leaving 10 bases between. The CDR3 is 14 amino acids. With respect to this clone: Its specificity is not known.

The rearrangement links TRBV5-8 to TRBJ2-3; maybe TRBD2 (5 bases). The TCR originated in an adult with an advanced solid tumor such as melanoma, head and neck, liver or kidney cancer. The material sequenced was CD4+ or CD8+ T cells sorted from blood, taken in a trial of the OX40 agonist ivuxolimab. The CDR3 DNA sequence: TGTGCCAGCAGCCCCCTGAGGGGCACAGATACGCAGTATTTT. Translating it yields CASSPLRGTDTQYF.